The rows below give T cell receptor beta chains drawn from one sample of a study of post-analysis software for immune sequencing data. TCRdb analysed the PCR reads with MiXCR anew, one entry per CDR3 protein. The table shows 250,000 to 300,000 distinct CDR3 sequences, with 30% to 45% occurring only once. Sequencing was done on a sample of blood. The receptors were gathered from a girl aged 5-17 years with multiple sclerosis. Both conserved end residues are part of each CDR3. Fields, in order: J gene, V gene, clone size, D gene, CDR3 protein, CDR3 DNA. D genes are given only for firm matches. Some rows have no size entry. The others give once, few or many, or a class for an expanded clone.

TRBJ2-1	TRBV7-2	many	TRBD2	CASSLRTSEGEQFF	TGTGCCAGCAGCCTAAGGACTAGCGAAGGTGAGCAGTTCTTC
TRBJ2-1	TRBV20-1	-	TRBD2	CSARDLAEDYNEQFF	TGCAGTGCTAGAGACCTAGCGGAGGACTACAATGAGCAGTTCTTC
TRBJ1-2	TRBV20-1	many	-	CSSQAGTGHGGGYTF	TGCAGTTCACAAGCAGGCACAGGTCATGGCGGTGGCTACACCTTC
TRBJ2-1	TRBV27	many	TRBD2	CASSSPLTSVMNEQFF	TGTGCCAGCAGTTCGCCCCTGACTAGCGTTATGAATGAGCAGTTCTTC
TRBJ2-1	TRBV5-1	-	-	CASSLAGDYYNEQFF	TGCGCCAGCAGCTTGGCAGGGGACTACTACAATGAGCAGTTCTTC
TRBJ2-1	TRBV11-2	many	TRBD1	CASKRDRSSYNEQFF	TGTGCCAGCAAGAGGGACAGGAGCTCCTACAATGAGCAGTTCTTC
TRBJ2-5	TRBV20-1	-	-	CSARDRQTQYF	TGCAGTGCTAGAGATAGGCAGACCCAGTACTTC
TRBJ2-1	TRBV20-1	once	-	CSAGSMTGRQFF	TGCAGTGCTGGCTCCATGACCGGGAGGCAGTTCTTC
TRBJ2-5	TRBV20-1	-	-	CSASFPDKETQYF	TGCAGTGCTAGTTTTCCAGACAAGGAGACCCAGTACTTC
TRBJ1-4	TRBV29-1	few	-	CSVAQTNEKLFF	TGCAGCGTTGCACAGACTAATGAAAAACTGTTTTTT
TRBJ1-3	TRBV7-2	-	TRBD1	CASRPPGGAGNTIYF	TGTGCCAGCAGGCCTCCAGGGGGAGCTGGAAACACCATATATTTT
TRBJ1-5	TRBV5-1	-	-	CASSWEAGRQPQHF	TGCGCCAGCAGCTGGGAGGCAGGGCGCCAGCCCCAGCATTTT
TRBJ2-7	TRBV3-1	many	-	CASSRQLDSYEQYF	TGTGCCAGCAGTCGCCAGCTCGACTCCTACGAGCAGTACTTC
TRBJ1-2	TRBV7-2	many	-	CASSLGMNYGYTF	TGTGCCAGCAGCTTAGGGATGAACTATGGCTACACCTTC
TRBJ2-1	TRBV4-2	-	-	CASSQVSPDNERFF	TGTGCCAGCAGCCAGGTCTCCCCCGACAATGAGCGGTTCTTC
TRBJ2-1	TRBV6-6	-	-	CASSSGVSLDNEQFF	TGTGCCAGCAGTTCGGGGGTATCCCTTGACAATGAGCAGTTCTTC
TRBJ2-1	TRBV6-2/TRBV6-3	many	-	CASSLLSSTYNEQFF	TGTGCCAGCAGTTTGTTATCGTCCACCTACAATGAGCAGTTCTTC
TRBJ2-7	TRBV11-2	few	-	CASSLDTGRARYEQYF	TGTGCCAGCAGCTTAGATACCGGCAGGGCGCGCTACGAGCAGTACTTC
TRBJ1-1	TRBV6-2/TRBV6-3	few	-	CASSYLTANTEAFF	TGTGCCAGCAGTTACCTCACAGCGAACACTGAAGCTTTCTTT
TRBJ2-1	TRBV7-6	many	TRBD2	CASSLRLGSRELGDEQFF	TGTGCCAGCAGCTTAAGGTTGGGCTCGCGGGAGTTAGGCGATGAGCAGTTCTTC